This T cell receptor (beta chain) was sequenced for a study of Ad26.COV2.S vaccination and SARS-CoV-2 variants. Whole-study findings and limits: Recipients given vaccine exceeded placebo recipients in spike-specific TCR breadth. Vaccine and placebo recipients had comparable breadth of non-spike TCRs.

On this clone itself: Its antigen is not known.

Treatment meaning: about 20 received Ad26.COV2.S at low or high dose, single or two shots; roughly five received placebo; per-sample allocation not given. Collection of samples fell on day 63 after the first vaccine or placebo injection. Boston supplied an adult donor aged 18-55 years. Method: immunoSEQ multiplex PCR; TCRdb's copy keeps in-frame clones and lacks some. The table shows about 410,000 clones, with about 92% occurring only once. In germline, CDR1 is LNHDA, CDR2 SQIVND (reference sequence). The CDR3 sequence is 13 residues long. V was clipped by 8 bases and J by 0 bases, with 10 bases between them.

The chain couples TRBV19 to TRBJ2-5; TRBD2 might be the D (5 bases). Here the sequenced sample was peripheral blood, taken in a trial of Ad26.COV2.S vaccine versus placebo. The TCR sequence derives from a person between 18 and 65 years old who received the Ad26.COV2.S COVID-19 vaccine or a placebo. The CDR3 region is CASGEQYQETQYF. CDR3 coding DNA: TGTGCCAGTGGGGAGCAGTACCAAGAGACCCAGTACTTC.